This entry lists 7 T cell receptor beta chains sequenced from one sample in a study of blood T cell repertoires in COVID-19. Using immunoSEQ multiplex PCR, the repertoire was profiled, and TCRdb retains in-frame clones only, with some absent. This table holds 290,000 or so clones, 86% found once. The sample consisted of PBMCs or T cells enriched from blood (not recorded which). The source is a woman between 18 and 30 years old who had recovered from COVID-19.

Only one count was recorded for this clone. The genes are TRBV5-6 and TRBJ2-5; possibly TRBD2 for D (5 bases). This CDR3 contains 14 residues. In germline, CDR1 is SGHDT, CDR2 YYEEEE. The V gene lost 0 bases and the J gene lost 9 bases, with 15 bases spanning the gap. Here the CDR3 reads CASSLGTPLGAQYF. The CDR3, as DNA: TGTGCCAGCAGCTTGGGGACGCCCCTCGGGGCCCAGTACTTC.

This clone was observed a handful of times. This rearrangement joins TRBV7-9 to TRBJ2-7; TRBD1 aligns across 9 bases. J was trimmed by 7 bases and V by 4 bases; bases with no gene match: 11. The germline gives CDR1 SEHNR, CDR2 FQNEAQ (reference sequence). This CDR3 has 15 residues. The DNA for the CDR3 is TGTGCCAGCAGCTCCCGGGACAGGGCTTCCGTGGAGCAGTACTTC. Amino acid sequence: CASSSRDRASVEQYF.

The V and J genes are TRBV11-1 and TRBJ2-7; TRBD1 is a possible D gene (6 bases). This CDR3 has 14 amino acids. V was clipped by 4 bases and J by 2 bases, with 12 bases between them. CDR1 and CDR2 from the germline V gene are SGHAT and FQDESV (reference sequence). CDR3 loop: CASSSQGIPYEQYF. In DNA form, the CDR3 reads TGTGCCAGCAGCTCTCAGGGGATCCCCTACGAGCAGTACTTC.

The CDR3 DNA sequence: TGTGCCACCAGGGGCCCAGCGGGAGCCTGGGGGGATGAGCAGTTCTTC. Protein product: CATRGPAGAWGDEQFF. The chain couples TRBV24-1 to TRBJ2-1; 8 nucleotides line up with TRBD2. The CDR3 sequence is 16 residues long. J lost 8 bases, V lost 7 bases, and 15 bases had no gene match. Per the germline V gene, CDR1 is KGHDR and CDR2 is SFDVKD.

The chain joins TRBV4-1 to TRBJ1-4, with D perhaps matching TRBD1 (5 bases). CDR1 and CDR2 from the germline V gene are MGHRA and YSYEKL. This CDR3 region has 15 residues. Trimming removed 0 bases at V and 9 bases at J, with 14 bases between. CDR3 sequence: CASSQEKVQGQKLFF. DNA for the CDR3: TGCGCCAGCAGCCAAGAAAAAGTGCAGGGTCAAAAACTGTTTTTT.

The chain links TRBV12-1 to TRBJ2-4; the D segment call TRBD2 is taken from the table without a DNA check. TRBV12-1 is a pseudogene locus. CDR3 size: 18 residues. The CDR3 bases are TGTGCCAGCAATCCTCGGGGAGGCCCCTTCCTAGCCAAAAACATTCAGTACTTC. Protein product: CASNPRGGPFLAKNIQYF.

The chain combines TRBV28 with TRBJ2-7; 7 nucleotides align to TRBD1. The CDR3 loop spans 14 amino acids. Per germline, CDR1 MDHEN and CDR2 SYDVKM. V was clipped by 7 bases and J by 2 bases; unmatched bases: 8. The chain's CDR3 is CASTMDRTTYEQYF. The CDR3 DNA follows: TGTGCCAGCACTATGGACAGGACGACCTACGAGCAGTACTTC.